The source of this T cell receptor (beta chain) is a study of CD8+CD57+ T cells in acquired aplastic anemia (dated by TCRdb to 2017 to 2018). For context, the study as a whole: A mean of about 3.2 ug of DNA, ranging from roughly 0.19 to 30 ug, was extracted from sorted CD4+ and CD8+ cells. CD8+CD57+ expansion was defined as a frequency above the mean frequency observed in healthy subjects. General findings and caveats noted by the study authors: Some 31 CD8+ CDR3 sequences were shared between patients and controls but appeared highly expressed in patients and within their immunodominant clones. CD8+ Simpson's diversity did not differ significantly between patients and healthy controls (P=0.060).

This clonotype was counted many times. Its antigen remains unidentified. Base qualities are not at hand, and no much larger clone is one base apart. Genomic DNA was used as template for profiling of TCR beta VDJ combinations and CDR3 sequences. An Illumina HiSeq 2000 was the platform used for TCR repertoire sequencing. The authors' analysis ran thus. TRBV/TRBJ rearrangement plots, CDR3 size and DJ length profiles, and Simpson's diversity index were used to evaluate the repertoires. The most abundant DNA sequence in the deep sequencing data was taken as the immunodominant clone. CDR3 amino acid sequences were checked for sharing across subjects and were also compared against the VDJdb database and published repertoires. The public reads were reprocessed in TCRdb via fastp at Q25 and MiXCR, keeping in-frame beta chains. One record per CDR3 amino acid sequence lists the most common genes and DNA. The V and J calls shown here were made by TCRdb, not taken from the authors' results. Across this sample there are roughly 170,000 distinct CDR3 sequences, with approximately 48% seen only once. Together, the top ten hold around 13% of the sample.

The patients picked for sequencing were ones in whom flow cytometry had shown an expansion of CD8+CD57+ cells. All patients had severe acquired aplastic anemia diagnosed by International Study of Aplastic Anemia and Agranulocytosis and Camitta criteria. Patients had received no therapy at the time of blood sampling. The study deep-sequenced TCR repertoires of sorted CD4+ and CD8+ blood T cells from severe aplastic anemia patients and healthy subjects. In the USA, patient enrollment took place under clinicaltrials.gov protocols 00001620, 01623167, 00001397, 00071045, 00081523 and 00961064. Ficoll-Paque density gradient centrifugation was used to isolate peripheral blood mononuclear cells. Before DNA was extracted, CD4+ and CD8+ T cells were sorted using either FACS or magnetic beads. Counted from cysteine to phenylalanine, this CDR3 has 14 amino acids. The sequence is cut down to CDR3 DNA, 42 bases in frame from base 1. CDR1 and CDR2 are read off the germline V gene (reference sequence) as DFQATT and SNEGSKA. V lost 0 bases and J lost 5 bases, and the count of bases not matched to a germline gene is 5.

The sequence came from a human donor with aplastic anemia. Sequenced: sorted CD4+, CD8+, or CD8+CD57+ T cells (not recorded which) from PBMCs. The chain is encoded by TRBV20-1 joined to TRBJ1-2; 8 of the junction bases match TRBD1. The DNA sequence is TGCAGTGCTAGAGATCCTACAGGGGGTTATGGCTACACCTTC. This yields the protein CSARDPTGGYGYTF.